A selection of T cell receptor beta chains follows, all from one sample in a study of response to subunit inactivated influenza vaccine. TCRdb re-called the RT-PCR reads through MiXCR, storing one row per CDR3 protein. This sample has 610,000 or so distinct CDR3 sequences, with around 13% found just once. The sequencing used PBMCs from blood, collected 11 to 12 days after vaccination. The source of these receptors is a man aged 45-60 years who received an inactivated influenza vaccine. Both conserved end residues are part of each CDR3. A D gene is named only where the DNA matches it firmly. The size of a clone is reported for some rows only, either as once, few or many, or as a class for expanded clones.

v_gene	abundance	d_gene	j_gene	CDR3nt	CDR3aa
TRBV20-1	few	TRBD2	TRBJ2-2	TGCAGTGCTAGGGGCTCTTCCGCGGGGGGGCACACCGGGGAGCTGTTTTTT	CSARGSSAGGHTGELFF
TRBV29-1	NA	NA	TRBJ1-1	TGCAGCGTTGCAGCCCTTGAGGGCACTGAAGCTTTCTTT	CSVAALEGTEAFF
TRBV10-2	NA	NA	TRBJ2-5	TGCGCCAGCAGTGAATCAGAGACCCAGTACTTC	CASSESETQYF
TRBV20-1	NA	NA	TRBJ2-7	TGCAGTGCCCAGGGGTTAGCGGGTCCTTCCTACGAGCAGTACTTC	CSAQGLAGPSYEQYF
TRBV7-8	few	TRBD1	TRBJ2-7	TGTGCCAGCAGCTTTCCACCACCGCGGGGACAGGGGACTTACGAGCAGTACTTC	CASSFPPPRGQGTYEQYF
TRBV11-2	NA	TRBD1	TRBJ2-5	TGTGCCAGCAGCCCCGACATCGGGGACAGGGGTATCTATTTGGAGACCCAGTACTTC	CASSPDIGDRGIYLETQYF
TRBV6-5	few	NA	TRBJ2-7	TGTGCCAGCAGTTACCGTGACTACACAAACTCACGATCCTACGAGCAGTACTTC	CASSYRDYTNSRSYEQYF
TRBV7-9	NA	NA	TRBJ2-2	TGTGCCAGTGGCTCCCCCGGGGGAAGATTGAACACCGGGGAGCTGTTTTTT	CASGSPGGRLNTGELFF
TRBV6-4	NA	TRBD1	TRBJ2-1	TGTGCCAGCATGGGACAGGGGTCACACAATGAGCAGTTCTTC	CASMGQGSHNEQFF
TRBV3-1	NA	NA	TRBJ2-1	TGTGCCAGCAGCCAAGTTGGGGCCAGATACAATGAGCAGTTCTTC	CASSQVGARYNEQFF
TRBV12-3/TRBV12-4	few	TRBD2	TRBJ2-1	TGTGCCAGCAGTTTAGGGGCGGGAGGGCCGCGTAATGAGCAGTTCTTC	CASSLGAGGPRNEQFF
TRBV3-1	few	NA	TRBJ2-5	TGTGCCAGCAGCCAAGATACAGGGCCCCAAGAGACCCAGTACTTC	CASSQDTGPQETQYF
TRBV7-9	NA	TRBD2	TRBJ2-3	TGTGCCAGCAGCAGACCTAGCGGGAGAACAGATACGCAGTATTTT	CASSRPSGRTDTQYF
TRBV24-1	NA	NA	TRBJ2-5	TGTGCCACCAGTGATTTAAAAGGCGGGCGTACGTACCAAGAGACCCAGTACTTC	CATSDLKGGRTYQETQYF
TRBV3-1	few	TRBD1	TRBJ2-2	TGTGCCAGCAGCCATCGGGGACAGGGGTACACCGGGGAGCTGTTTTTT	CASSHRGQGYTGELFF
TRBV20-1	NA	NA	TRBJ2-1	TGCAGTGCCCTAGGGCTCCGAAATGAGCAGTTCTTC	CSALGLRNEQFF
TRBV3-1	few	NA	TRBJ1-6	TGTGCCAGCAGCCCCGGTCGTAATTCACCCCTCCACTTT	CASSPGRNSPLHF
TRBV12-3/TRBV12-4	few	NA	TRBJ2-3	TGTGCCAGCACCATGGGGACTTCCATGTCAGATACGCAGTATTTT	CASTMGTSMSDTQYF
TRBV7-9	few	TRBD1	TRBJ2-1	TGTGCCAGCAGCTCAACTCCGGGACAGGTCAATGAGCAGTTCTTC	CASSSTPGQVNEQFF
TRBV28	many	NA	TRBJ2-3	TGTGCCAGCAGTAGCCCGAATACGCAGTATTTT	CASSSPNTQYF
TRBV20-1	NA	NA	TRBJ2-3	TGCAGTGCTAGCCAAGCGGCAGATACGCAGTATTTT	CSASQAADTQYF
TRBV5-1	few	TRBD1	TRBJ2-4	TGCGCCAGCAGCCGGACACAGGGGGCTAGAAACATTCAGTACTTC	CASSRTQGARNIQYF
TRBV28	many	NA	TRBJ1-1	TGTGCCAGCAGTTTATATCCCAACACTGAAGCTTTCTTT	CASSLYPNTEAFF
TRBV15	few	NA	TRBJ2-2	TGTGCCACCAGCAGAGATGCACAGCTGAACACCGGGGAGCTGTTTTTT	CATSRDAQLNTGELFF
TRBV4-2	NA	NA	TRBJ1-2	TGTGCCAGCAGCTCATACCCCACGGGGAAAGCTAACTATGGCTACACCTTC	CASSSYPTGKANYGYTF
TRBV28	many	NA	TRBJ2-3	TGTGCCAGCAGAACCCACAACACAGATACGCAGTATTTT	CASRTHNTDTQYF
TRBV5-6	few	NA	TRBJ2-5	TGTGCCAGCAGCTTGTTCGGCCCCCAAGAGACCCAGTACTTC	CASSLFGPQETQYF
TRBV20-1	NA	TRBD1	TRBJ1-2	TGCAGTGCTAGAGGGACAGGGGGGTCGCTAAACTATGGCTACACCTTC	CSARGTGGSLNYGYTF
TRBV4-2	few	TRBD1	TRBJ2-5	TGTGCCAGCAGCCAGGGGGACAGGGGAGGGCAAGAGACCCAGTACTTC	CASSQGDRGGQETQYF
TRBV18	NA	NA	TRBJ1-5	TGTGCCAGCTCACCACAGGGACATAGCAATCAGCCCCAGCATTTT	CASSPQGHSNQPQHF
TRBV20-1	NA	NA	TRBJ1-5	TGCAGTGCTACACTAACAGAAACCGCCGCCCAGCATTTT	CSATLTETAAQHF
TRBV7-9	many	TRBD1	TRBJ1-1	TGTGCCAGCAGGGACTCTTGGGACAGGCGGACTTTCTTT	CASRDSWDRRTFF
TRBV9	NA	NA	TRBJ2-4	TGTGCCAGCAGCGTAGATCCCGACGGGGTAGCCAAAAACATTCAGTACTTC	CASSVDPDGVAKNIQYF
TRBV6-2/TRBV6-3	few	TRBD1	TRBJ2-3	TGTGCCAGCAGTCCCTACAGGGGCTACACAGATACGCAGTATTTT	CASSPYRGYTDTQYF
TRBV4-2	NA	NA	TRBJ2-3	TGTGCCAGCAGCCAAGGGGGGACATGGGGCACAGATACGCAGTATTTT	CASSQGGTWGTDTQYF
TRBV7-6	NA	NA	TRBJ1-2	TGTGCCAGCAGCTCCGACCTTCTAGGGGGATGGGGGGCTACGCCTGGCTACACCTTC	CASSSDLLGGWGATPGYTF
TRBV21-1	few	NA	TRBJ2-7	TGTGCCACCATGGACGAGCAGTACTTC	CATMDEQYF
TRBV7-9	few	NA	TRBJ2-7	TGTGCCAGCAGCTTAGCGGGTTACCCGAAAGAGCAGTACTTC	CASSLAGYPKEQYF
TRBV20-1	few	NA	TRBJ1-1	TGCAGTGCTAGGATTGGGGAGGGGGGCACTGAAGCTTTCTTT	CSARIGEGGTEAFF
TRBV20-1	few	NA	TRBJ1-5	TGCAGTGCTAGAGTTCGGGGTAATCAGCCCCAGCATTTT	CSARVRGNQPQHF
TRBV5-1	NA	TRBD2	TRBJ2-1	TGCGCCAGCAGCTCCCTTAGCGGGTACTCCTACAATGAGCAGTTCTTC	CASSSLSGYSYNEQFF
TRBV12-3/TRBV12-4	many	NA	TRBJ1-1	TGTGCCAGCACCCCCCGGCGGACGAACACTGAAGCTTTCTTT	CASTPRRTNTEAFF
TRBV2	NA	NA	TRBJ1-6	TGTGCCAGCAGTTCATTCCCCTTCGGGGATAATTCACCCCTCCACTTT	CASSSFPFGDNSPLHF
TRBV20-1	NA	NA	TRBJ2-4	TGCAGTGCTAGGGGCCTCGGGGACACCAAAAACATTCAGTACTTC	CSARGLGDTKNIQYF
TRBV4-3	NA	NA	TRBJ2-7	TGCGCCAGCAGCACAACAGGGAGCTACGAGCAGTACTTC	CASSTTGSYEQYF
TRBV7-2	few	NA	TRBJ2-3	TGTGCCAGCAGCTTAGTGGGGGGTTTGACTAGCACAGATACGCAGTATTTT	CASSLVGGLTSTDTQYF
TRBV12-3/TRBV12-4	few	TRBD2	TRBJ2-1	TGTGCCAGCAGTTTATATTGGATGGCGGGGGGGCCCGACAATGAGCAGTTCTTC	CASSLYWMAGGPDNEQFF
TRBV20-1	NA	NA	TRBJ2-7	TGCAGTGCTAGACGGACTTTGCTCTCCTACGAGCAGTACTTC	CSARRTLLSYEQYF
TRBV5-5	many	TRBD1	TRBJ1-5	TGTGCCAGCAGCTTGGGGGCCCGGGACAGGGGGAATCAGCCCCAGCATTTT	CASSLGARDRGNQPQHF
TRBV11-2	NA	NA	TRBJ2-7	TGTGCCAGCAGCTTAGTAGGGGGGCTGGGCTCCTACGAGCAGTACTTC	CASSLVGGLGSYEQYF